The clone carrying this T cell receptor beta chain was seen repeatedly, ten times or more. This sample is drawn from a study of T-cell reconstitution after alpha-beta-depleted transplantation in children. Molecular barcoding with unique molecular identifiers was used for the TCRbeta library. TCRdb passed the PCR reads through MiXCR, listing each CDR3 protein once. The profile covers approximately 640,000 distinct CDR3 sequences, with about 15% appearing a single time and approximately 1.1% taken by the ten largest. The germline V gene encodes CDR1 DFQATT and CDR2 SNEGSKA (reference sequence). Trimming cost V 0 bases and J 1 base, with 6 bases left between them. There are 13 residues in the CDR3.

The V and J genes are TRBV20-1 and TRBJ1-1; D gene ambiguous. The receptor was derived from a human donor who donated a stem cell graft to a child with acute myeloid leukemia. Sequenced here: PBMCs from the stem cell graft donor, sampled from the stem cell graft. The CDR3 spells CSAREKANTEAFF. DNA for the CDR3: TGCAGTGCTAGAGAGAAGGCGAACACTGAAGCTTTCTTT.